This TCR beta chain was found in a study of shared clonotypes between healthy human individuals. Study findings and constraints: Clonotype sharing among donors was thought likely to change with sequencing depth.

The length of the CDR3 is 14 residues. The V gene lost 6 bases and the J gene lost 1 base, with 12 bases spanning the gap. With regard to this clone: Its antigen is undetermined.

Produced via immunoSEQ multiplex PCR; TCRdb's table is partial and in-frame only. The table has a few million clones, roughly 93% seen once; the top ten hold 0.35% to 0.5%. Subsets obtained from CD4+ cells comprised CD45RA+ naive and CD45RA-negative memory cells. This TCR was recovered from a man aged 18 to 29 in good health. Some clones in this sample may be carry-over from other donors' samples. The sample consisted of naive CD4+ T cells from PBMCs. Subset defined: CD45RA+ positively selected. The J gene is TRBJ2-5, the V gene TRBV23-1; D remains unclear. TRBV23-1 is given ORF status, its function remaining uncertain. CDR3 in DNA: TGCGCCAGCAGGCAAAAAAATACCCAAGAGACCCAGTACTTC. Its translation is CASRQKNTQETQYF.